These 18 T cell receptor beta chains share one sample of origin, sequenced in a study of blood T cell repertoires in COVID-19 (dated by TCRdb to about 2020). Library preparation was by the immunoSEQ multiplex PCR assay. This is the immuneACCESS table as TCRdb keeps it, with only in-frame sequences that have V and J called. A part of the clones is gone; compared with another copy, unresolved V genes explain less than half, and the rest is unexplained. This sample gives 310,000 or so clones in total; more than 85% of them show up just once. In total, the top ten clones hold 1% to 1.5% of the sample. Sequenced: peripheral blood. Source of these receptors: a man aged 70 or older with acute or convalescent COVID-19.

V usage is TRBV5-6 and J usage is TRBJ1-4, with TRBD1 as a possible D gene (5 bases). Per germline, CDR1 SGHDT and CDR2 YYEEEE. V gave up 0 bases and J gave up 4 bases, with 7 bases separating them. CDR3 size: 14 residues. CDR3 residues: CASSLAGNNEKLFF. The CDR3, as DNA: TGTGCCAGCAGCTTGGCAGGGAATAATGAAAAACTGTTTTTT.

CDR3 bases: TGTGCCAGCACCAGACAGGGGCTTAATGAAAAACTGTTTTTT. It encodes CASTRQGLNEKLFF. This chain uses TRBV2 with TRBJ1-4, with TRBD1 identical over 8 bases. Losses at the gene ends were 7 bases for V and 4 bases for J; bases not matched to a gene: 5. There are 14 residues in the CDR3. CDR1 is SNHLY and CDR2 is FYNNEI in the germline V gene.

The chain couples TRBV11-2 to TRBJ2-3; 15 nucleotides agree with TRBD2. Germline V lookup: CDR1 SGHAT, CDR2 FQNNGV. J was trimmed by 15 bases and V by 3 bases; bases with no gene match: 10. CDR3 length equals 15 residues. This chain's CDR3 is CASSFLRTSGGAGYF. Written as DNA, the CDR3 is TGTGCCAGCAGCTTTTTGAGGACTAGCGGGGGGGCCGGTTATTTT.

Here the CDR3 DNA reads TGTGCCAGCAGCCAAGTCTCCGGGAATCCCTACGAGCAGTACTTC. As protein: CASSQVSGNPYEQYF. The chain links TRBV3-1 (or the pseudogene TRBV3-2) to TRBJ2-7; a possible D gene is TRBD2 (5 bases). CDR3 size: 15 residues. V was clipped by 1 base and J by 2 bases, with 12 bases between them. Germline loops: CDR1 LGHDT, CDR2 YNNKEL (reference sequence).

CDR3 region: CAWSVHNNEQFF. The CDR3, as DNA: TGTGCCTGGAGTGTACACAACAATGAGCAGTTCTTC. The chain combines TRBV30 with TRBJ2-1; no firm D call. Germline V gives CDR1 GTSNPN, CDR2 SVGIG (reference sequence). Trimming stripped 0 bases from V and 5 bases from J, with 5 bases between. This CDR3 is 12 amino acids long.

This clone has only one observation. The rearrangement links TRBV20-1 to TRBJ2-2; the D is unclear. Trimming stripped 3 bases from V and 2 bases from J, with 10 bases between. The CDR3 spans 14 residues. Germline assignment: CDR1 DFQATT and CDR2 SNEGSKA (reference sequence). The CDR3 spells CSASPRLNTGELFF. In DNA form, the CDR3 reads TGCAGTGCTAGTCCCCGTCTCAACACCGGGGAGCTGTTTTTT.

The chain uses TRBV10-3 and TRBJ2-3; TRBD2 matches 13 bases. J lost 0 bases, V lost 0 bases, and 0 bases had no gene match. CDR1 and CDR2 from the germline V gene are ENHRY and SYGVKD. The CDR3 spans 17 residues. CDR3 protein: CAISESGLAGSTDTQYF. The CDR3 nucleotides read TGTGCCATCAGTGAGTCGGGACTAGCGGGAAGCACAGATACGCAGTATTTT.

V is TRBV6-5 and J is TRBJ1-1; 7 bases map to TRBD1. Germline loops: CDR1 MNHEY, CDR2 SVGAGI. J lost 0 bases, V lost 7 bases, and 5 bases had no gene match. There are 14 residues in the CDR3. In nucleotides, the CDR3 is TGTGCCAGCACCCCGGACAGGATGAACACTGAAGCTTTCTTT. Translated, it gives CASTPDRMNTEAFF.

The rearrangement links TRBV24-1 to TRBJ1-2, with TRBD1 identical over 7 bases. Per the germline V gene, CDR1 is KGHDR and CDR2 is SFDVKD. This CDR3 region has 16 residues. Trimming took 2 bases from V and 1 from J; bases not matched to a gene: 6. CDR3: CATSDSGQDFNYGYTF. The CDR3 nucleotides read TGTGCCACCAGTGATTCAGGACAGGACTTTAACTATGGCTACACCTTC.

For the CDR3, the DNA is TGTGCCAGCATAAGAATCCGGACAGGGGTTCGTGAAAAACTGTTTTTT. Translating it yields CASIRIRTGVREKLFF. The chain recombines TRBV2 with TRBJ1-4; TRBD1 matches 9 bases. The CDR3 extends over 16 amino acids. The germline V gene encodes CDR1 SNHLY and CDR2 FYNNEI. Unmatched junction bases numbered 13, after V lost 7 bases and J lost 7 bases.

The J gene is TRBJ1-4, the V gene TRBV6-5; weak D call: TRBD1 (5 bases). The CDR3 runs 12 residues. From germline, CDR1 is MNHEY and CDR2 SVGAGI. The ends were cut back, 6 bases at V and 12 bases at J, with 14 bases in the middle. CDR3 sequence (DNA): TGTGCCAGCAGCCGCCCCCCGGGGGAACTGTTTTTT. This gives the protein CASSRPPGELFF.

The chain uses TRBV21-1 and TRBJ2-3; the D call TRBD2 from the table was never checked on the DNA. TRBV21-1 is a listed pseudogene. This CDR3 region has 12 residues. CDR3 DNA: TGTGCCAGCAGCCTAGCGACTGATACGCAGTATTTT. Protein product: CASSLATDTQYF.

The chain recombines TRBV7-8 with TRBJ2-3; 10 bases map to TRBD1. This CDR3 spans 15 amino acids. The germline gives CDR1 SGHVS, CDR2 FQNEAQ. V lost 5 bases and J lost 4; bases outside the gene matches: 6. The CDR3 reads CASSKRDRGADTQYF. The CDR3 region has the DNA TGTGCCAGCAGCAAGCGGGACAGGGGTGCAGATACGCAGTATTTT.

The chain links TRBV7-9 to TRBJ2-4; 9 bases map to TRBD1. Germline V gene sequence: CDR1 SEHNR, CDR2 FQNEAQ (reference sequence). There are 16 residues in the CDR3. V lost 5 bases, J lost 0 bases, and 5 bases stayed unmatched. The CDR3 loop reads CASSPGTGRAKNIQYF. The CDR3 DNA reads TGTGCCAGCAGCCCTGGGACAGGGAGAGCCAAAAACATTCAGTACTTC. Looking up the rest from reference TRBV7-9 and TRBJ2-4 gives the full variable domain: DTGVSQNPRHKITKRGQNVTFRCDPISEHNRLYWYRQTLGQGPEFLTYFQNEAQLEKSRLLSDRFSAERPKGSFSTLEIQRTEQGDSAMYLCASSPGTGRAKNIQYFGAGTRLSVL.

The rearrangement joins TRBV7-2 to TRBJ2-7, with D perhaps matching TRBD2 (7 bases). Trimming took off 1 base at V and 7 bases at J, with 11 bases between the two ends. CDR3 size: 13 residues. Germline V gene lookup returns CDR1 SGHTA and CDR2 FQGNSA. The CDR3 region has the DNA TGTGCCAGCAGCTTAGGGGGAGGGGGTGAGCAGTACTTC. Encoded protein: CASSLGGGGEQYF.

This chain links TRBV18 with TRBJ1-3; 8 bases align to TRBD1. V shed 3 bases, J shed 3 bases, and the junction held 10 bases outside the gene matches. This CDR3 region has 17 residues. Germline CDR1 and CDR2: KGHSH and LQKENI. DNA of the CDR3: TGTGCCAGCTCACCCTTGGCGGACAGGGTGAATGGAAACACCATATATTTT. Translating it yields CASSPLADRVNGNTIYF.

The chain employs TRBV21-1 and TRBJ2-6; the tabulated D call, TRBD2, remains unverified against the DNA. TRBV21-1 is listed as a pseudogene. CDR3 length: 15 amino acids. The CDR3 nucleotides are TGTGCCAGCAGCACCGGGGGGCTCGGGGCCAACGTCCTGACTTTC. Its protein is CASSTGGLGANVLTF.

This clone was seen more than once but under ten times. The rearrangement uses TRBV21-1 and TRBJ2-1; TRBD2, the table's D call, lacks a check against the DNA. TRBV21-1 is given as a pseudogene. The CDR3 is 18 amino acids. CDR3 sequence: CASSSRLTGSLSYNEQFF. As DNA, the CDR3 is TGTGCCAGCAGCTCGCGGCTAACGGGTTCCCTCTCCTACAATGAGCAGTTCTTC.